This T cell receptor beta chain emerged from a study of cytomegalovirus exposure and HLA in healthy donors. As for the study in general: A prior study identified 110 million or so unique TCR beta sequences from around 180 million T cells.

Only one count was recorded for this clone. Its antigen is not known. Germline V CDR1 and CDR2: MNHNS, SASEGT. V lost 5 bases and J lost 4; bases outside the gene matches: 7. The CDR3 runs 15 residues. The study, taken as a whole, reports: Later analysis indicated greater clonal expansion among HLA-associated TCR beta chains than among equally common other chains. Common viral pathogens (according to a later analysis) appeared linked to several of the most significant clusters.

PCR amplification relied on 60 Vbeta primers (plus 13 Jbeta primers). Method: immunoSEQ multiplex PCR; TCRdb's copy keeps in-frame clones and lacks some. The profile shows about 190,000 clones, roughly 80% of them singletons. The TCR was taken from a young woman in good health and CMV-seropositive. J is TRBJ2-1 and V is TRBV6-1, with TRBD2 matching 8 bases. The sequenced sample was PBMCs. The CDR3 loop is CASSLAGSNYNEQFF. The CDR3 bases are TGTGCCAGCAGTTTAGCGGGGTCCAATTACAATGAGCAGTTCTTC.